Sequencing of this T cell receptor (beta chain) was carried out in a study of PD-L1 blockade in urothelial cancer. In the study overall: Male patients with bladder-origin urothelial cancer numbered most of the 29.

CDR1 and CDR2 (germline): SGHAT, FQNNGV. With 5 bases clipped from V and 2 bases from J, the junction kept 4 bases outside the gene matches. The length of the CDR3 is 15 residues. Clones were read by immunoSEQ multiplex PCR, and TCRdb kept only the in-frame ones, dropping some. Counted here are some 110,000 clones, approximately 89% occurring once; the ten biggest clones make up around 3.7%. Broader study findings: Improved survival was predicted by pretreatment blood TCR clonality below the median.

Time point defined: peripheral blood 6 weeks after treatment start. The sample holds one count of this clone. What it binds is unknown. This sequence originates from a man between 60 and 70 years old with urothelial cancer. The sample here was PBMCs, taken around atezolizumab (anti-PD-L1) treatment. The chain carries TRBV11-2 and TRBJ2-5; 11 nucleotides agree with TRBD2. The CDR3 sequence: CASSKLAGAQETQYF. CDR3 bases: TGTGCCAGCAGCAAACTAGCGGGGGCGCAAGAGACCCAGTACTTC.